The T cell receptor beta chain described here comes from a study of control samples from healthy donors and cancer patients. This clone was counted once. TCRdb's table, derived via immunoSEQ multiplex PCR, lists solely in-frame clones and lacks some. Seen here are 90,000 to 100,000 clones, 79% observed once, and the top ten hold roughly a tenth. Germline V gene data show CDR1 as PRHDT and CDR2 as FYEKMQ (reference sequence). The germline V and J ends were trimmed by 1 base and 3 bases, with 6 bases remaining between them. This CDR3 is 13 amino acids long. Sequencing was carried out using blood. This chain uses TRBV13 with TRBJ2-5; D perhaps matches TRBD1 (5 bases). The receptor was isolated from a woman in her 30s in good health. DNA for the CDR3: TGTGCCAGCAGCTTAGTAGGGGAAGAGACCCAGTACTTC. This codes for CASSLVGEETQYF. Together with reference TRBV13 and TRBJ2-5, the CDR3 gives the full variable domain: AAGVIQSPRHLIKEKRETATLKCYPIPRHDTVYWYQQGPGQDPQFLISFYEKMQSDKGSIPDRFSAQQFSDYHSELNMSSLELGDSALYFCASSLVGEETQYFGPGTRLLVL.